The TCR beta chain described here comes from a study of T cells in localized non-small cell lung cancer (dated by TCRdb to 2020 to 2022). Regarding the research as a whole: The study examined T cell repertoires in under 300 patients with early-stage NSCLC and compared tumors with uninvolved tumor-adjacent lungs. The cohort consisted of around 250 treatment-naive NSCLC patients whose localized lung tumors had been resected. A mean age of approximately 70 years was recorded for the NSCLC patients, of whom 129 were male and about 100 were female.

Results and caveats for the whole study, not just this receptor: Since the design was exploratory, TCR variables were selected using unadjusted p-values with no false-discovery rate correction. Uninvolved tumor-adjacent lung showed the highest T cell clonality, higher than tumor, which suggests more focused antigenic responses in the uninvolved tumor-adjacent lung. Higher blood T cell density associated with longer overall survival, while higher adjacent-lung clonality associated with shorter survival. Of the top 100 tumor clones, a median of roughly 53 were detected in paired uninvolved adjacent lung; some 28 were also among that lung's top 100. Because multi-region tumor sequencing was not performed, intratumor heterogeneity could not be ruled out.

This clone was detected only once. This clone's antigen is unknown. No quality values exist for individual bases; no much larger clone is one base distant. The immunoSEQ Assay was used to sequence TCR beta CDR3 regions from DNA. In the original analysis: To compute T cell density, TCR beta template counts were normalized to usable DNA, which was estimated by amplifying housekeeping genes. Richness was estimated with the preseqR package, extrapolating to 400,000 templates for PBMC samples and 120,000 templates for tissue samples. Clonality was defined by subtracting Pielou's evenness from one. Tissue-enriched TCRs were identified through differential abundance testing performed on productive amino-acid clonotypes, with a minimum total count of 5 and an alpha of 0.1. The Jaccard Index and the Morisita Overlap Index were used to measure how much the repertoires overlapped between compartments. GLIPH grouped TCR beta CDR3s together with public tetramer-defined viral CDR3s, and a viral motif had to include at least three viral sequences and also show V-gene enrichment. This is the immuneACCESS table as TCRdb keeps it, with only in-frame sequences that have V and J called. A part of the clones is gone; compared with another copy, unresolved V genes explain less than half, and the rest is unexplained. That table is the source of V, J and clone size, and D and trimming were worked out from the DNA. For this sample the table gives some 25,000 clones, of which about 86% were detected only once. Of the sample, 5% to 6.5% is held by the ten largest clones.

At diagnosis, peripheral blood, uninvolved tumor-adjacent lung and tumor were collected and stored as a combination of fresh-frozen and FFPE material. For TCR repertoire profiling, blood samples were analyzed in the form of peripheral blood mononuclear cells. The germline V gene gives CDR1 as MNHEY and CDR2 as SVGAGI. Between the V and J ends, shortened by 7 bases and 0 bases respectively, the junction contains 9 bases. Including the terminal cysteine and phenylalanine, the CDR3 comprises 13 residues. Only CDR3 DNA remains: 39 bases, in frame from the first base. The chain is made from TRBV6-5 and TRBJ1-1; TRBD1 might be the D gene, on 5 matching bases. Sequencing was performed on peripheral blood, taken before any cancer treatment. This TCR derives from a male donor at least 60 years old with stage II squamous cell lung carcinoma. CDR3 region: CASIDSLNTEAFF. The DNA sequence reads TGTGCCAGCATCGACAGCTTGAACACTGAAGCTTTCTTT.